The clone carrying this T cell receptor beta chain is a singleton in its sample. Antigen specificity is unknown. The PCR made use of 60 Vbeta and 13 Jbeta primers. Method: immunoSEQ multiplex PCR; TCRdb's copy keeps in-frame clones and lacks some. The table shows over 150,000 clones, with 70% to 80% occurring only once. These data come from a study of cytomegalovirus exposure and HLA in healthy donors. Study outcomes and limitations: When analyzed later, a missense DCLRE1C variant was found to be linked to TCR beta V- and J-gene trimming. Presence/absence analysis assumed near-uniform sequencing depth across donors.

This CDR3 spans 14 amino acids. Germline values: CDR1 LNHDA, CDR2 SQIVND (reference sequence). Trimming took 3 bases from V and 2 from J, leaving 10 bases between them. This rearrangement joins TRBV19 to TRBJ2-5; tentative D call: TRBD2 (6 bases). The TCR comes from a man between 18 and 29 years old in good health and CMV-seropositive. The sample consisted of PBMCs. CDR3 protein: CASSIGLLQETQYF. As DNA, the CDR3 is TGTGCCAGTAGTATCGGACTACTTCAAGAGACCCAGTACTTC.